A selection of T cell receptor beta chains follows, all from one sample in a study of shared clonotypes between healthy human individuals. Measured with immunoSEQ multiplex PCR; TCRdb has only the in-frame clones, and not every one. Among 2 million to 2.5 million clones, approximately 94% were seen once, and the ten largest hold roughly 0.13%. Sequenced input: naive CD4+ T cells sorted from blood. The receptors originated from a man aged 18 to 35 in good health. The CDR3 runs from the conserved cysteine through the conserved F or W. A D gene is named only where the DNA matches it firmly. Part of the rows lack a size; the others show once, few, many or a class for expanded clones.

d_call | clone_size | j_call | v_call | cdr3_nt | cdr3_aa
- | once | TRBJ2-5 | TRBV7-3 | TGTGCCAGCAGCGGGGGACGGGGCCAAGAGACCCAGTACTTC | CASSGGRGQETQYF
TRBD1 | - | TRBJ2-7 | TRBV18 | TGTGCCAGCTCACCTAAGTACGGGACAGGGGGAGACGAGCAGTACTTC | CASSPKYGTGGDEQYF
TRBD2 | - | TRBJ2-2 | TRBV15 | TGTGCCACCAGCAGAGATAGCGGGTTCGGGGAGCTGTTTTTT | CATSRDSGFGELFF
TRBD2 | - | TRBJ2-3 | TRBV7-8 | TGTGCCAGCAGCTTAGCGCGACTAGCGGACGGGACAGATACGCAGTATTTT | CASSLARLADGTDTQYF
- | once | TRBJ2-5 | TRBV13 | TGTGCCAGCAGCTTAGCGGGCAGCCCCAGGGAGACCCAGTACTTC | CASSLAGSPRETQYF
TRBD1 | - | TRBJ2-7 | TRBV10-1 | TGCGCCAGCAGTGAGTCCAGAGGGGGACAGGGGGCCAGCGAGCAGTACTTC | CASSESRGGQGASEQYF
- | - | TRBJ2-5 | TRBV5-4 | TGTGCCAGCAGCTTAGGACAGCTTGAGGAGACCCAGTACTTC | CASSLGQLEETQYF
- | - | TRBJ2-7 | TRBV7-2 | TGTGCCAGCAGCTTTGGGGGAGACTACGAGCAGTACTTC | CASSFGGDYEQYF
- | - | TRBJ1-1 | TRBV9 | TGTGCCAGCAGCGTAGGACCCAGGGACACTGAAGCTTTCTTT | CASSVGPRDTEAFF
- | - | TRBJ1-2 | TRBV18 | TGTGCCAGCTCACCATTGTTGGACTATGGCTACACCTTC | CASSPLLDYGYTF
TRBD1 | - | TRBJ2-7 | TRBV18 | TGTGCCAGCTCACCACCCTATTCCCAGGGGGCCTCCCCCTACGAGCAGTACTTC | CASSPPYSQGASPYEQYF
- | - | TRBJ2-2 | TRBV7-9 | TGTGCCAGCAGCTTCTCCCCGGACTTAAGGGCAACCGGGGAGCTGTTTTTT | CASSFSPDLRATGELFF
- | once | TRBJ2-6 | TRBV4-3 | TGCGCCAGCAGCCAAGGGCCGACAGGTTACGCTGGGGCCAACGTCCTGACTTTC | CASSQGPTGYAGANVLTF
- | few | TRBJ1-3 | TRBV25-1 | TGTGCCAGCAGTGAACCAGCCTCTGGAAACACCATATATTTT | CASSEPASGNTIYF
- | once | TRBJ1-3 | TRBV4-3 | TGCGCCAGCAGCCAAGGGACAGCCGGCTCTGGAAACACCATATATTTT | CASSQGTAGSGNTIYF
- | - | TRBJ1-6 | TRBV7-9 | TGTGCCAGCAGCTTAGAGGGAGATTCACCCCTCCACTTT | CASSLEGDSPLHF
- | few | TRBJ1-6 | TRBV18 | TGTGCCAGCTCACCGGGGCCCAATTCACCCCTCCACTTT | CASSPGPNSPLHF
- | - | TRBJ2-7 | TRBV10-3 | TGTGCCATCAGTGACGGGCCCCCATCCTACGAGCAGTACTTC | CAISDGPPSYEQYF
TRBD1 | - | TRBJ2-5 | TRBV11-3 | TGTGCCAGCAGTACACAGGGGAAGGGGGAGACCCAGTACTTC | CASSTQGKGETQYF
- | - | TRBJ1-6 | TRBV4-1 | TGCGCCAGCAGCCAAGGCGTTCAAAGGTCCTATAATTCACCCCTCCACTTT | CASSQGVQRSYNSPLHF
- | - | TRBJ2-3 | TRBV11-2 | TGTGCCAGCAGCTTAGCCTTAGGTACGCAGTATTTT | CASSLALGTQYF
TRBD2 | - | TRBJ2-1 | TRBV7-9 | TGTGCCAGCAGCTTTAGCGGGGGGGCTCAGTTCTTC | CASSFSGGAQFF
- | - | TRBJ2-5 | TRBV11-2 | TGTGCCAGCAGACCAGCTACAGGTATTCGGGAGACCCAGTACTTC | CASRPATGIRETQYF
TRBD2 | - | TRBJ2-5 | TRBV10-3 | TGTGCCGTCTCCGGGACTAGCGGGGGGCTTGAGACCCAGTACTTC | CAVSGTSGGLETQYF
TRBD1 | once | TRBJ2-4 | TRBV5-6 | TGTGCCAGCAGCCGGACAGGGGGCGCTGAAAACATTCAGTACTTC | CASSRTGGAENIQYF
TRBD2 | once | TRBJ2-1 | TRBV10-3 | TGTGCCATCAGAGAGTATAGCGGGAGAGAAGGAAGGAATGAGCAGTTCTTC | CAIREYSGREGRNEQFF
- | - | TRBJ2-5 | TRBV29-1 | TGCAGCGCCGTGGGGTACCAAGAGACCCAGTACTTC | CSAVGYQETQYF
TRBD1 | - | TRBJ1-4 | TRBV7-9 | TGTGCCAGCAGCTTGGGACAGACAATTGAAAAACTGTTTTTT | CASSLGQTIEKLFF
TRBD2 | - | TRBJ2-7 | TRBV6-1 | TGTGCCAGCAGTGAAGCCTACGGAAGCGGGGGCCAGTACTTC | CASSEAYGSGGQYF
TRBD2 | once | TRBJ2-7 | TRBV7-9 | TGTGCCAGCAGCTTAGGGTTCGGGGGGAGCAACTACGAGCAGTACTTC | CASSLGFGGSNYEQYF
TRBD2 | - | TRBJ2-1 | TRBV5-1 | TGCGCCAGCAGCTTACCTAGCGGGGTTGAGCAGTTCTTC | CASSLPSGVEQFF
TRBD2 | - | TRBJ2-3 | TRBV7-9 | TGTGCCAGCAGCTTAGATGGCGGGGGGACAGATACGCAGTATTTT | CASSLDGGGTDTQYF
- | - | TRBJ1-5 | TRBV30 | TGTGCCTGGAGTGTCCCCCCGAATCAGCCCCAGCATTTT | CAWSVPPNQPQHF
- | - | TRBJ2-3 | TRBV30 | TGTGCCTGGCACGTTTGGGGGGGCACAGATACGCAGTATTTT | CAWHVWGGTDTQYF
- | once | TRBJ2-7 | TRBV5-1 | TGCGCCAGCAGCTTTGACGGATCCTACGAGCAGTACTTC | CASSFDGSYEQYF
- | - | TRBJ1-1 | TRBV6-6 | TGTGCCAGCAGTGACATAATGAACACTGAAGCTTTCTTT | CASSDIMNTEAFF
- | once | TRBJ1-2 | TRBV4-1 | TGCGCCAGCAGCCCGGGGGGAGTTTACTATGGCTACACCTTC | CASSPGGVYYGYTF